These 14 T cell receptor beta chains were sequenced from one sample in a study of graft-versus-host responses after intestinal transplantation. This table comes from immunoSEQ multiplex PCR, and its TCRdb copy is limited to in-frame clones, with some not included. The sample comprises over 75,000 clones, less than 90% of which are singletons, and more than 0.25% rests with the top ten. These receptors' targets are unknown. Material: unstimulated CD4+ T cells sorted from spleen or lymph node cells, obtained before transplant. The origin of the receptors is a human donor who was the organ donor for an intestinal transplant.

This clone was recorded once. CDR3: CASSFLLAGGDYEQYF. CDR3 nucleotide sequence: TGTGCCAGCAGCTTCCTTCTAGCGGGGGGGGACTACGAGCAGTACTTC. The chain has TRBV5-4 and TRBJ2-5; TRBD2 matches 12 bases. The end of the DNA fits TRBJ2-7 better, so the J call may be wrong. Germline V gene sequence: CDR1 SGHNT, CDR2 YYREEE (reference sequence). The CDR3 is made up of 16 amino acids.

The chain recombines TRBV6-5 with TRBJ1-2, with D possibly matching TRBD1 (5 bases). The V end was cut by 7 bases, the J end by 5 bases, with 17 bases between. Germline V CDR1 and CDR2: MNHEY, SVGAGI. The CDR3 runs 14 residues. The CDR3 sequence: CASIRAQPGYGYTF. DNA of the CDR3: TGTGCCAGCATCAGGGCACAACCCGGGTATGGCTACACCTTC.

J is TRBJ1-2 and V is TRBV2; D is perhaps TRBD1 (5 bases). Germline CDR1 is SNHLY and CDR2 is FYNNEI. Trimming stripped 6 bases from V and 13 bases from J, with 15 bases between. This CDR3 is 11 amino acids long. CDR3 sequence: CASRRGRASTF. In DNA form, the CDR3 reads TGTGCCAGCAGAAGGGGCAGGGCGAGCACCTTC.

This sequence joins TRBV11-3 and TRBJ2-2; 10 bases are shared with TRBD1. From germline, CDR1 is SGHNT and CDR2 YENEEA. V was clipped by 5 bases and J by 5 bases; unmatched bases: 11. CDR3 size: 17 residues. CDR3 nucleotide sequence: TGTGCCAGCAGCCCTAGGTGGCCGGGACAGGGGACCGGGGAGCTGTTTTTT. Protein product: CASSPRWPGQGTGELFF.

V is TRBV5-1 and J is TRBJ2-5; D unresolved. In germline, CDR1 is SGHRS, CDR2 YFSETQ. The CDR3 contains 14 residues. V lost 2 bases and J lost 2, with 10 bases in between. CDR3 in DNA: TGCGCCAGCAGCTTATTATCGGGTCAAGAGACCCAGTACTTC. Residues: CASSLLSGQETQYF.

The V gene is TRBV7-3, the J gene TRBJ1-1; tentative D call: TRBD1 (5 bases). Germline CDR1 and CDR2: SGHTA and FQGTGA. The CDR3 is 13 residues long. Trimming removed 5 bases from V and 4 bases from J, with 11 bases in between. The chain's CDR3 is CASSHTGGTEAFF. CDR3 sequence (DNA): TGTGCCAGCAGCCATACGGGGGGCACTGAAGCTTTCTTT.

Worth noting for this clone: Other nucleotide sequences from this sample produce the same CDR3. The CDR3 region has the DNA TGTGCCAGCAGCTTGAGCGGGGGGGTGGAGACCCAGTACTTC. Its protein product is CASSLSGGVETQYF. This chain uses TRBV2 with TRBJ2-5, with 10 bases that match TRBD2. The V gene end was trimmed by 6 bases and the J gene end by 5 bases; junction bases not matched to a gene: 6. The CDR3 length is 14 residues. Germline V gives CDR1 SNHLY, CDR2 FYNNEI.

Regarding this clone: A read error may account for a junction end that differs from germline. This chain links TRBV7-7 with TRBJ2-7; D might be TRBD1 (6 bases). The CDR3 spans 13 residues. CDR1 and CDR2 from the germline V gene are SSHAT and FNYEAQ (reference sequence). The CDR3 nucleotides are TGTGCTAGCAGCCCGGACAGATCCTACGAGCAGTACTTC. It is translated as CASSPDRSYEQYF.

This clone was recorded once. The V and J genes are TRBV9 and TRBJ2-2, with a tentative D call TRBD1 (6 bases). Germline-derived CDR1 and CDR2 are SGDLS and YYNGEE. This CDR3 spans 15 amino acids. Deletions cut 2 bases from V and 7 bases from J, with 15 bases between. Here the CDR3 DNA reads TGTGCCAGCAGCGTCTTGGACAGTACGTTCGGGGAGCTGTTTTTT. It encodes CASSVLDSTFGELFF.

The CDR3 DNA follows: TGTGCCAGCAGCCGCGGGGGATCAGAGACCCAGTACTTC. Translating it yields CASSRGGSETQYF. The chain joins TRBV6-6 to TRBJ2-5; 7 bases line up with TRBD2. Germline CDR1 and CDR2: MNHNY and SVGAGI (reference sequence). The CDR3 is made up of 13 amino acids. The ends lost 6 bases at V and 4 bases at J; junction bases unmatched: 5.

The rearrangement uses TRBV13 and TRBJ2-1; 7 bases agree with TRBD2. The V gene's germline CDR1 is PRHDT and CDR2 FYEKMQ (reference sequence). J was trimmed by 5 bases and V by 8 bases; bases with no gene match: 12. CDR3 length equals 15 residues. The CDR3 reads CASGRLAAPHNEQFF. CDR3 nucleotides: TGTGCCAGCGGTAGGCTAGCGGCACCCCACAATGAGCAGTTCTTC.

The gene calls are TRBV29-1 and TRBJ2-5; D might be TRBD2 (6 bases). Per germline, CDR1 SQVTM and CDR2 ANQGSEA. The germline V and J ends were trimmed by 7 bases and 6 bases, with 24 bases remaining between them. CDR3 length equals 15 residues. CDR3 coding DNA: TGCAGCGCCCAACACGGGCGGACTATCACAAAGACCCAGTACTTC. It specifies CSAQHGRTITKTQYF.

This chain connects TRBV21-1 to TRBJ2-5; the D call in the table, TRBD2, was not verified against the DNA. TRBV21-1 is classified as a pseudogene. The CDR3 contains 14 residues. DNA of the CDR3: TGTGCCAGCAGCAAGGGCAAGGGAGGGGCGACCCAGTACTTC. This encodes CASSKGKGGATQYF.

The rearrangement links TRBV28 to TRBJ1-3; D gene ambiguous. V was trimmed by 7 bases and J by 1 base, leaving 11 bases between them. CDR3 length: 14 residues. Germline V gene lookup returns CDR1 MDHEN and CDR2 SYDVKM. The CDR3 protein is CASKTGSSGNTIYF. The CDR3 DNA follows: TGTGCCAGCAAGACTGGGTCTTCTGGAAACACCATATATTTT.